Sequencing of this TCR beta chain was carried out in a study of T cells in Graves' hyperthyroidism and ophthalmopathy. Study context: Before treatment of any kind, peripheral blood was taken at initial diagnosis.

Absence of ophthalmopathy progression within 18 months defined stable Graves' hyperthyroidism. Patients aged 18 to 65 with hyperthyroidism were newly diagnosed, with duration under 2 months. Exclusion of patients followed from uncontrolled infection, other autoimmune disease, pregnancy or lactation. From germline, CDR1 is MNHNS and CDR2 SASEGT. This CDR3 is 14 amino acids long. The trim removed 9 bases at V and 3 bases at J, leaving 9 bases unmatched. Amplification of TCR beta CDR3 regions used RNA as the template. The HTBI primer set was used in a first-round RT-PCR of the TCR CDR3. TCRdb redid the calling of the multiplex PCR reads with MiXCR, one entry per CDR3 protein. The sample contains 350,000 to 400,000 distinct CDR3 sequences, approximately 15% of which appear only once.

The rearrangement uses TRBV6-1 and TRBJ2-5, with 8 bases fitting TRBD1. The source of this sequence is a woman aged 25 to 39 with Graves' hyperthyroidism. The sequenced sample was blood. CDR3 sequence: CASRTGKLKETQYF. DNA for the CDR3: TGTGCCAGTAGGACAGGGAAACTAAAAGAGACCCAGTACTTC.